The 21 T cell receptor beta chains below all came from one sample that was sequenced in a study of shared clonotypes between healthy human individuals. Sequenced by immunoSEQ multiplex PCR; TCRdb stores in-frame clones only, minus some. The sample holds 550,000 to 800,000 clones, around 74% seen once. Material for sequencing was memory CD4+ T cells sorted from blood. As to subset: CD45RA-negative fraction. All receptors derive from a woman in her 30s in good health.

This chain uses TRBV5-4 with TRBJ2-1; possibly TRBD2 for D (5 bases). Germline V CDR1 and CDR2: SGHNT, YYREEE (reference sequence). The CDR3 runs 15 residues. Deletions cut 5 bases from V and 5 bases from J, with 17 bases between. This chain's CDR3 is CASSDGKYNNNEQFF. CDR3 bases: TGTGCCAGCAGTGACGGGAAGTACAATAACAATGAGCAGTTCTTC. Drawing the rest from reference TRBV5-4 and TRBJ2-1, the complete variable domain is ETGVTQSPTHLIKTRGQQVTLRCSSQSGHNTVSWYQQALGQGPQFIFQYYREEENGRGNFPPRFSGLQFPNYSSELNVNALELDDSALYLCASSDGKYNNNEQFFGPGTRLTVL.

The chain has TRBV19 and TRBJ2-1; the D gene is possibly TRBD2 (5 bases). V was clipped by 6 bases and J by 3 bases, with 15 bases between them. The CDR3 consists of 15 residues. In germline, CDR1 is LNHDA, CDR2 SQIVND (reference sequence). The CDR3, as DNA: TGTGCCAGTAGGGTCAGGAGCGGATACTACAATGAGCAGTTCTTC. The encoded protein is CASRVRSGYYNEQFF.

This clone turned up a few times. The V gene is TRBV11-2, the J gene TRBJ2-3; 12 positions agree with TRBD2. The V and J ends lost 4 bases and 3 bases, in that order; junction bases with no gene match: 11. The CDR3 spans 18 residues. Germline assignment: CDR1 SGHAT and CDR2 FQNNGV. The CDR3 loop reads CASSSGLAGSGGTDTQYF. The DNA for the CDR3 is TGTGCCAGCAGCTCGGGACTAGCGGGCTCAGGAGGTACAGATACGCAGTATTTT.

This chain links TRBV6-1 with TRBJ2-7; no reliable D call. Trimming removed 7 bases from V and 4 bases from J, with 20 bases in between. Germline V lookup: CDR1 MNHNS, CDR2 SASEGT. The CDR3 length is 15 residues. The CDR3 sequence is CASNAGWPITYEQYF. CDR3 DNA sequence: TGTGCCAGCAATGCTGGGTGGCCCATTACGTACGAGCAGTACTTC.

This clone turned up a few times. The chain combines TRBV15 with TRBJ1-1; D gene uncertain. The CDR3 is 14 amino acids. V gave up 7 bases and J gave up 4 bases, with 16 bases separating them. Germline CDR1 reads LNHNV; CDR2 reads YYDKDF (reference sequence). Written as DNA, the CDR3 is TGTGCCACCACCCCGTCGAGGGTGGGCACTGAAGCTTTCTTT. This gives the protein CATTPSRVGTEAFF.

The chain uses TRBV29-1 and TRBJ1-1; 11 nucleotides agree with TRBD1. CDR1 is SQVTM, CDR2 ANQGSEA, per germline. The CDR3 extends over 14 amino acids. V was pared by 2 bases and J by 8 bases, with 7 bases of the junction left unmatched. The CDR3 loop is CSVETDRGLSEAFF. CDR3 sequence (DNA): TGCAGCGTTGAAACGGACAGGGGGCTGTCCGAAGCTTTCTTT.

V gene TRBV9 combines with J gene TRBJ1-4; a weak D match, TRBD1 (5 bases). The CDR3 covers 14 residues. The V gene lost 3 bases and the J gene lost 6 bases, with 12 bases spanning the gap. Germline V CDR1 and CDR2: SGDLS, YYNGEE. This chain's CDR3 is CASSATPGHEKLFF. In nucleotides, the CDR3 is TGTGCCAGCAGCGCGACACCGGGGCATGAAAAACTGTTTTTT.

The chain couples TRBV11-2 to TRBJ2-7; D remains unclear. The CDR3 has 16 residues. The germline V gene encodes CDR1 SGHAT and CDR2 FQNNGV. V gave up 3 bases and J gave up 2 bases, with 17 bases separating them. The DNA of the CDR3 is TGTGCCAGCAGCTTGCCCGGTGGGCGGAACACCTACGAGCAGTACTTC. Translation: CASSLPGGRNTYEQYF.

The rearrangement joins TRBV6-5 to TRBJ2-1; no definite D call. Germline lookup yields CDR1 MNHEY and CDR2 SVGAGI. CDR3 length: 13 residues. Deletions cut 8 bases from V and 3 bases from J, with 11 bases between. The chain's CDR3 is CASSRQNYNEQFF. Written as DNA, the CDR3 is TGTGCCAGCTCCAGACAAAACTACAATGAGCAGTTCTTC.

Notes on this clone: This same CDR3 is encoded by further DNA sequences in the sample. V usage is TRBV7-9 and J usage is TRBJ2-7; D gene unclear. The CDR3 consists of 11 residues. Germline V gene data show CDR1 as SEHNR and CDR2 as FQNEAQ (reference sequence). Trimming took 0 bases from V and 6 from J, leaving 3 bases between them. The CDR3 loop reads CASSLAREQYF. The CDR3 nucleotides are TGTGCCAGCAGCTTAGCACGCGAGCAGTACTTC.

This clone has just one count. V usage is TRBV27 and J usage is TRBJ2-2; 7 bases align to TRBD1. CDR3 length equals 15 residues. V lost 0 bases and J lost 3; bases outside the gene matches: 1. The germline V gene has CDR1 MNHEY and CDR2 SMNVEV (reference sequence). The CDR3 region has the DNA TGTGCCAGCAGTTTATCGACAGGGTACACCGGGGAGCTGTTTTTT. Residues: CASSLSTGYTGELFF.

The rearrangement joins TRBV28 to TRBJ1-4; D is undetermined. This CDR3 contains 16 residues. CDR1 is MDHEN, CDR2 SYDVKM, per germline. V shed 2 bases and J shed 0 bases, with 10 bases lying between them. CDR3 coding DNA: TGTGCCAGCAGTTTAACCGCCGGTGCAACTAATGAAAAACTGTTTTTT. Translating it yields CASSLTAGATNEKLFF.

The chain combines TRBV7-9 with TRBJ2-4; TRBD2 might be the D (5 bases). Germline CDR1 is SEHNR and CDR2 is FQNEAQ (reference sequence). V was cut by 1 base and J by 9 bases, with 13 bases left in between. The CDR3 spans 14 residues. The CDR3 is CASSLGEGVPIQYF. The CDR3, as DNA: TGTGCCAGCAGCTTAGGAGAGGGCGTCCCCATTCAGTACTTC. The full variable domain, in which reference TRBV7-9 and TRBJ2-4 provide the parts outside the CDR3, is DTGVSQNPRHKITKRGQNVTFRCDPISEHNRLYWYRQTLGQGPEFLTYFQNEAQLEKSRLLSDRFSAERPKGSFSTLEIQRTEQGDSAMYLCASSLGEGVPIQYFGAGTRLSVL.

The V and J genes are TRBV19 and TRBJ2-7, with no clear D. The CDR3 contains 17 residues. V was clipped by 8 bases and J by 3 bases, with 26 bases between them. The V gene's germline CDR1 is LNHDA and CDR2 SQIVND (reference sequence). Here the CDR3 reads CASSRTGRAADLYEQYF. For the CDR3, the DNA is TGTGCCAGTTCTCGGACCGGTAGGGCGGCCGATCTCTACGAGCAGTACTTC.

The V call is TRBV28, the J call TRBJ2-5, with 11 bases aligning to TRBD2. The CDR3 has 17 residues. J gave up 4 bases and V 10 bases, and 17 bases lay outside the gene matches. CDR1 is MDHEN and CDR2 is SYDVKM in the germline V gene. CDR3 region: CATAPPRVAGGLETQYF. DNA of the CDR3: TGTGCCACCGCGCCCCCTAGAGTAGCGGGAGGGCTAGAGACCCAGTACTTC. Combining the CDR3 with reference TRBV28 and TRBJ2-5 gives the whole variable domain DVKVTQSSRYLVKRTGEKVFLECVQDMDHENMFWYRQDPGLGLRLIYFSYDVKMKEKGDIPEGYSVSREKKERFSLILESASTNQTSMYLCATAPPRVAGGLETQYFGPGTRLLVL.

CDR3 sequence: CASRRGLANTYNEQFF. Here the CDR3 DNA reads TGTGCCAGCAGAAGAGGACTAGCGAATACCTACAATGAGCAGTTCTTC. The chain is built from TRBV27 and TRBJ2-1, with 9 positions matching TRBD2. CDR1 and CDR2 from the germline V gene are MNHEY and SMNVEV (reference sequence). V lost 6 bases, J lost 2 bases, and 8 bases stayed unmatched. The CDR3 has 16 residues.

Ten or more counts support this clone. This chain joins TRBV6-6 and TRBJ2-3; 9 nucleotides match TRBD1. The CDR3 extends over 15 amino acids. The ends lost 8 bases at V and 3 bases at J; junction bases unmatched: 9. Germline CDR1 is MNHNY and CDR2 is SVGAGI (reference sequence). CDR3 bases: TGTGCCAGCTCAGATGAGGGACAGGGAACAGATACGCAGTATTTT. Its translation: CASSDEGQGTDTQYF.

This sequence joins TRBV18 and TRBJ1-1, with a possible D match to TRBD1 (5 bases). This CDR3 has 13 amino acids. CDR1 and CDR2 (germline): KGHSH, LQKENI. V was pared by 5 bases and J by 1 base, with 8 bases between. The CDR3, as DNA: TGTGCCAGCTCAACGACAGAGAACACTGAAGCTTTCTTT. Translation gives CASSTTENTEAFF.

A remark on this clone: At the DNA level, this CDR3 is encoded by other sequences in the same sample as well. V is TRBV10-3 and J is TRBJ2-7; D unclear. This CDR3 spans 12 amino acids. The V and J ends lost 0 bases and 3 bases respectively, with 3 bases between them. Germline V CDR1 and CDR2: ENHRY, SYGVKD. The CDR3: CAISESGYEQYF. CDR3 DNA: TGTGCCATCAGTGAGTCGGGCTACGAGCAGTACTTC.

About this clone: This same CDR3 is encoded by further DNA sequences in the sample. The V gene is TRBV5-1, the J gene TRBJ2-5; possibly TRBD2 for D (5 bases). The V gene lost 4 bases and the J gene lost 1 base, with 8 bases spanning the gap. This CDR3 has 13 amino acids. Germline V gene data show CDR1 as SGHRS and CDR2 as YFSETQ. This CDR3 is CASSPGSQETQYF. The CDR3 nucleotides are TGCGCCAGCAGCCCGGGGAGCCAAGAGACCCAGTACTTC.

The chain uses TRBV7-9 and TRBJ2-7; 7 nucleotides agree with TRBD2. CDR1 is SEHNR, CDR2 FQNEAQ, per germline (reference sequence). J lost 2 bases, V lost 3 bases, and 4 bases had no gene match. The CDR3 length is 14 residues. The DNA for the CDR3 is TGTGCCAGCAGCTTCGAGCGGGGACCCTACGAGCAGTACTTC. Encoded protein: CASSFERGPYEQYF.